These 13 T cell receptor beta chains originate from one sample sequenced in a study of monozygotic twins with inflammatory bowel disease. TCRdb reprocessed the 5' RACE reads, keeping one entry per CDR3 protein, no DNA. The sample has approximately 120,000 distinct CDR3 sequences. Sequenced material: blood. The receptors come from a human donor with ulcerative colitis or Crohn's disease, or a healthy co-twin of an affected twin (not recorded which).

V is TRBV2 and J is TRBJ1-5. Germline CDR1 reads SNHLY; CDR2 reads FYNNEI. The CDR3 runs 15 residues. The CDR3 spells CASTQTAGGNQPQHF.

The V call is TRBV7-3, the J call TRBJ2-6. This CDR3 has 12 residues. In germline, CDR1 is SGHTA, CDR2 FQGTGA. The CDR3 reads CASSGGANVLTF.

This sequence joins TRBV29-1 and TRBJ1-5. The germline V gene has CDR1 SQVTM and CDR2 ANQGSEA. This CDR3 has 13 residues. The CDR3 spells CSVGFGVGQPQHF.

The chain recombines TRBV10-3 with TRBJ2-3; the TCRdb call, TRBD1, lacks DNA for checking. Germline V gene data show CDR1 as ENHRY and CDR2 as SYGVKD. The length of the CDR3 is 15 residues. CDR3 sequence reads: CAISVGARGTDTQYF.

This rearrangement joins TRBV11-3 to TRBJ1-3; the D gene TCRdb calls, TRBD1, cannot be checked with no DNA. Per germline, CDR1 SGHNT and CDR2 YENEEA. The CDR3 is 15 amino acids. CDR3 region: CASSPPTRTGNTIYF.

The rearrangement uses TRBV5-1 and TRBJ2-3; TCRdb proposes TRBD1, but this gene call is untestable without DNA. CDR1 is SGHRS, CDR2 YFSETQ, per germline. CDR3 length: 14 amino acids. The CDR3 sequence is CASSPMGASDTQYF.

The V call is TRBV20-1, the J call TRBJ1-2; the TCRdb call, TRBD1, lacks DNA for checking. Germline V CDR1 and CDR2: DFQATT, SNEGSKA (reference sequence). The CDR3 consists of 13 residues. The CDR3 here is CSAPDRVSHGYTF.

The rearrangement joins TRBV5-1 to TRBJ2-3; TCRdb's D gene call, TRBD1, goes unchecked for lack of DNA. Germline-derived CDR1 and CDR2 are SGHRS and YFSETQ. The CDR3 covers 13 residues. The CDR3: CASRTVGTDTQYF. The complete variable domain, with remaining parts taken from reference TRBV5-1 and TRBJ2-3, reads KAGVTQTPRYLIKTRGQQVTLSCSPISGHRSVSWYQQTPGQGLQFLFEYFSETQRNKGNFPGRFSGRQFSNSRSEMNVSTLELGDSALYLCASRTVGTDTQYFGPGTRLTVL.

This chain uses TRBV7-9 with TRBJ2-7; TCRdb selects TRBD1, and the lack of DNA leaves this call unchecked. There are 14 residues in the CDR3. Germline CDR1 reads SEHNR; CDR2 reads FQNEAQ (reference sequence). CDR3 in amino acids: CASSPGGPEYEQYF.

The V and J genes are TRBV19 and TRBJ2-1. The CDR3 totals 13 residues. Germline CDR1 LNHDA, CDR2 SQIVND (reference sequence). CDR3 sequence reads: CASTLSNYNEQFF. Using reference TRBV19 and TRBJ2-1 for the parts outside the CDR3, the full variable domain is DGGITQSPKYLFRKEGQNVTLSCEQNLNHDAMYWYRQDPGQGLRLIYYSQIVNDFQKGDIAEGYSVSREKKESFPLTVTSAQKNPTAFYLCASTLSNYNEQFFGPGTRLTVL.

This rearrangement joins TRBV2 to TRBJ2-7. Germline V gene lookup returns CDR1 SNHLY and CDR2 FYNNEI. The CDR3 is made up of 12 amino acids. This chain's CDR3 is CASERVAYEQYF.

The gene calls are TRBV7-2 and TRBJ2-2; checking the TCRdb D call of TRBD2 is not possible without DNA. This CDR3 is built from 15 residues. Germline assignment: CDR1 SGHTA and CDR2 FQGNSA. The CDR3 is CASSGRTSGVGELFF.

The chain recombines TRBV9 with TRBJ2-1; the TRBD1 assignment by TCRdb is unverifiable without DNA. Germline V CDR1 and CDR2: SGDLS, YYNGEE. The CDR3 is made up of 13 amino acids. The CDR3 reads CASTQGFRGEQFF.